The source of this TCR beta chain is a study of tumor and adjacent non-tumor tissue in lung cancer. Trimming took off 0 bases at V and 4 bases at J, with 9 bases between the two ends. Germline-derived CDR1 and CDR2 are GTSNPN and SVGIG (reference sequence). The CDR3 loop spans 13 amino acids. TCRbeta libraries were built with three rounds of nested PCR, modified from ARM-PCR. TCRdb recomputed calls from the multiplex PCR reads with MiXCR, one row per CDR3 protein. The repertoire consists of about 86,000 distinct CDR3 sequences, with 76% occurring once and the leading ten covering 21%. RNA was extracted from bulk tissue without any cell sorting. More than 3 cm separated this lung sample from the edge of the tumor. Chemotherapy-naive patients with new lung cancer underwent thoracic surgery in China, August–late 2014.

The rearrangement uses TRBV30 and TRBJ1-1, with D unclear. The sample comprised distant non-tumor lung tissue. This clonotype was sampled from a woman between 50 and 59 years old with non-small cell lung cancer. For the CDR3, the DNA is TGTGCCTGGAGTGTGGCCGCGGGCACTGAAGCTTTCTTT. Translation: CAWSVAAGTEAFF.